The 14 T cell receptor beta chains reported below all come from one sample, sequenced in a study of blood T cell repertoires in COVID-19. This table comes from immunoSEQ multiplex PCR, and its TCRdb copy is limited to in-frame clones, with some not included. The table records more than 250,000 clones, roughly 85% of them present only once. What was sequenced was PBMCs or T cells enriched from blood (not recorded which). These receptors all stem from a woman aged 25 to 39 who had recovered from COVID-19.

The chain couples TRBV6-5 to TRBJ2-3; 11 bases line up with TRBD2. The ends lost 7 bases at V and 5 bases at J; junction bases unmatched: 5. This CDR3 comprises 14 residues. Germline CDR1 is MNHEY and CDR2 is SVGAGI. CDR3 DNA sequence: TGTGCCAGCACTACGGGACTAGCGGTAGATACGCAGTATTTT. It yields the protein CASTTGLAVDTQYF.

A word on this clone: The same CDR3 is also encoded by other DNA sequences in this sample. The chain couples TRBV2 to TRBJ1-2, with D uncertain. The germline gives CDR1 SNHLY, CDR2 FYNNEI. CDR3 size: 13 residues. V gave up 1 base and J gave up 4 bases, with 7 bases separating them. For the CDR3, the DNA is TGTGCCAGCAGTGAAGTTCGGGGCTATGGCTACACCTTC. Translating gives CASSEVRGYGYTF. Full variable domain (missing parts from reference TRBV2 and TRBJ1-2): EPEVTQTPSHQVTQMGQEVILRCVPISNHLYFYWYRQILGQKVEFLVSFYNNEISEKSEIFDDQFSVERPDGSNFTLKIRSTKLEDSAMYFCASSEVRGYGYTFGSGTRLTVV.

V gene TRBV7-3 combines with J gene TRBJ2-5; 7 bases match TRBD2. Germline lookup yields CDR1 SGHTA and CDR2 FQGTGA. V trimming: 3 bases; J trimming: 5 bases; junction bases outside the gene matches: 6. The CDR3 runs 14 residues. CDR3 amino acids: CASSFGVSGETQYF. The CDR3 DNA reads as TGTGCCAGCAGCTTCGGGGTTAGCGGGGAGACCCAGTACTTC.

CDR3 in DNA: TGTGCCAGCAGCCCCGGACAGGACTGGCGGTATTTT. It yields the protein CASSPGQDWRYF. The V gene is TRBV5-8, the J gene TRBJ2-3; 7 bases fit TRBD1. V lost 4 bases to trimming and J lost 14 bases; unmatched junction nucleotides: 10. The CDR3 length is 12 residues. CDR1 is SGHTS and CDR2 is YDEGEE in the germline V gene. The full variable domain, rest sourced from reference TRBV5-8 and TRBJ2-3, is EAGVTQSPTHLIKTRGQQATLRCSPISGHTSVYWYQQALGLGLQFLLWYDEGEERNRGNFPPRFSGRQFPNYSSELNVNALELEDSALYLCASSPGQDWRYFGPGTRLTVL.

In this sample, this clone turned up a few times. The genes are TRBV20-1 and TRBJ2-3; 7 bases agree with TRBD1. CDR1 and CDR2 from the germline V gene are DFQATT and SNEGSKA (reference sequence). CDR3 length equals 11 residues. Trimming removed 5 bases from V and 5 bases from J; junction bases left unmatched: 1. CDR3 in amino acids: CSAGQVDTQYF. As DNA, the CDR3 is TGCAGTGCTGGACAGGTAGATACGCAGTATTTT.

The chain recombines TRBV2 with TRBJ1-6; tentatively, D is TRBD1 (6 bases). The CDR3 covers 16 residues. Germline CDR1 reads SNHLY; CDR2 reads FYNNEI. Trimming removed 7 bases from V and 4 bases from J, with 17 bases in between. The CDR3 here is CASKSTGLNYNSPLHF. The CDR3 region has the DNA TGTGCCAGCAAATCGACAGGTTTAAATTATAATTCACCCCTCCACTTT.

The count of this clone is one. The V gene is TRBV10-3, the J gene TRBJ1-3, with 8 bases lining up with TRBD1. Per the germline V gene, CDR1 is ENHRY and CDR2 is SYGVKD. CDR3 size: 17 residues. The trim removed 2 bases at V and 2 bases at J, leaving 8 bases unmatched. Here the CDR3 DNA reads TGTGCCATCAGTGAGCCTCGGACAGGGTCGACTGGAAACACCATATATTTT. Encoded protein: CAISEPRTGSTGNTIYF.

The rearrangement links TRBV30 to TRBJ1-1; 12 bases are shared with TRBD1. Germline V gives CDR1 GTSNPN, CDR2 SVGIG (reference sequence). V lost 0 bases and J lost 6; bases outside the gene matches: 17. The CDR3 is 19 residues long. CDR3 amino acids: CAWSVGVGTGGFRPSEAFF. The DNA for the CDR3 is TGTGCCTGGAGTGTAGGGGTTGGGACAGGGGGCTTCCGCCCCTCTGAAGCTTTCTTT.

CDR3 nucleotide sequence: TGTGCCTGGAGTGTAGGGGGCTGGATGCCTGAAGCTTTCTTT. Translation gives CAWSVGGWMPEAFF. This chain connects TRBV30 to TRBJ1-1; 7 nucleotides match TRBD1. V lost 0 bases to trimming and J lost 6 bases; unmatched junction nucleotides: 7. Per germline, CDR1 GTSNPN and CDR2 SVGIG (reference sequence). The CDR3 spans 14 residues.

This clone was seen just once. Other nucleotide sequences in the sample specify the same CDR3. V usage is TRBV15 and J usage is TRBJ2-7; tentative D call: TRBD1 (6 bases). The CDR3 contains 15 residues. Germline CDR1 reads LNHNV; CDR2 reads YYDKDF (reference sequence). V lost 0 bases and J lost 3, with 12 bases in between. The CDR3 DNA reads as TGTGCCACCAGCAGAGATGGTGGGGGCGGCTACGAGCAGTACTTC. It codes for CATSRDGGGGYEQYF.

CDR3 coding DNA: TGTGCCAGCAGCCAGACACAGGGTCAGCCCCAGCATTTT. It codes for CASSQTQGQPQHF. The V gene is TRBV7-3, the J gene TRBJ1-5, with D tentatively TRBD1 (6 bases). The CDR3 runs to 13 residues. The germline V gene encodes CDR1 SGHTA and CDR2 FQGTGA. Between the trimmed V and J ends, which lost 5 bases and 6 bases, there was a span of 11 bases.

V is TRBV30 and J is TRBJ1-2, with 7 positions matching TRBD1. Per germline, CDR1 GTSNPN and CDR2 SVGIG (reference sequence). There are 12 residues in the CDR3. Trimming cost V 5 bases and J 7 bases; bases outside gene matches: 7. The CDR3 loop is CAWDTGDGGYTF. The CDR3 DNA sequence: TGTGCCTGGGATACAGGGGACGGTGGCTACACCTTC. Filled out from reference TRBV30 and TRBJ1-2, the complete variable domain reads SQTIHQWPATLVQPVGSPLSLECTVEGTSNPNLYWYRQAAGRGLQLLFYSVGIGQISSEVPQNLSASRPQDRQFILSSKKLLLSDSGFYLCAWDTGDGGYTFGSGTRLTVV.

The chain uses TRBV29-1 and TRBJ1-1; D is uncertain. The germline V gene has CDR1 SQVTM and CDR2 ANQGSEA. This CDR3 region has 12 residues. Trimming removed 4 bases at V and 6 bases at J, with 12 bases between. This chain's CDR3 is CSVASGEAEAFF. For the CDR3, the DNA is TGCAGCGTTGCATCCGGGGAGGCTGAAGCTTTCTTT.

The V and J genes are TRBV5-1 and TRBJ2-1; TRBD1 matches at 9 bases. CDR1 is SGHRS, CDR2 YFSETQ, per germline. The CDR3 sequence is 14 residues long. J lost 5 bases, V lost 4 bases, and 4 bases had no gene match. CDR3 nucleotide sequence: TGCGCCAGCAGCCCCCGGGACAGGGACAATGAGCAGTTCTTC. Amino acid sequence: CASSPRDRDNEQFF.